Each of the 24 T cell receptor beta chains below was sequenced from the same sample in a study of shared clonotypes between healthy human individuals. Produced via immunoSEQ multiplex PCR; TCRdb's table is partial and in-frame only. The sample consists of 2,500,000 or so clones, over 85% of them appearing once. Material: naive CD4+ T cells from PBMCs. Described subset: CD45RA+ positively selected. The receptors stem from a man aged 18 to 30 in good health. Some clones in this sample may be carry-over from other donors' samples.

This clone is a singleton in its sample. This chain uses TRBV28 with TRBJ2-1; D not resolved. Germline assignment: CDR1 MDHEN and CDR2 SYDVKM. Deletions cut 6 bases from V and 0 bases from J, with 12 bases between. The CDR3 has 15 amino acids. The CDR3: CASRNFKASYNEQFF. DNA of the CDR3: TGTGCCAGCAGAAACTTTAAAGCCTCCTACAATGAGCAGTTCTTC.

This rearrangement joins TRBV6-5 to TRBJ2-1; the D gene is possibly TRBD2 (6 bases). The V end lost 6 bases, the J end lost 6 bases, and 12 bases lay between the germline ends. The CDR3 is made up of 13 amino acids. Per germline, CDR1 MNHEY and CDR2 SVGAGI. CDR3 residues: CASRPGAGNEQFF. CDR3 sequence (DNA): TGTGCCAGCAGACCAGGAGCGGGCAATGAGCAGTTCTTC.

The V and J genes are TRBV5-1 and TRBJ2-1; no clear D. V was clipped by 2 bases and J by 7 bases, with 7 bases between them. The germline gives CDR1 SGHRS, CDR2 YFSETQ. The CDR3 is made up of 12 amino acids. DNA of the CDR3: TGCGCCAGCAGCTTACAGAGAAATGAGCAGTTCTTC. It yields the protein CASSLQRNEQFF.

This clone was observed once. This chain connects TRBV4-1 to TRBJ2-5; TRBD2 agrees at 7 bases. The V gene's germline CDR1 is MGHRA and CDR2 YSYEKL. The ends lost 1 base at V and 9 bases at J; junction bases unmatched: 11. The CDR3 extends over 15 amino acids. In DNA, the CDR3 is TGCGCCAGCAGCCAAGCCCCACCGGGGGGAGAAGCCCAGTACTTC. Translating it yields CASSQAPPGGEAQYF.

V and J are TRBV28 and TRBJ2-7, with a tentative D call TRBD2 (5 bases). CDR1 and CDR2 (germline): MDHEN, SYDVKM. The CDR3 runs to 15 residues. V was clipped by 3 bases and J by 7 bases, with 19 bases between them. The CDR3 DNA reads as TGTGCCAGCAGTTTCGCGGGCTACGGGTCGCGGGAGCAGTACTTC. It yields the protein CASSFAGYGSREQYF.

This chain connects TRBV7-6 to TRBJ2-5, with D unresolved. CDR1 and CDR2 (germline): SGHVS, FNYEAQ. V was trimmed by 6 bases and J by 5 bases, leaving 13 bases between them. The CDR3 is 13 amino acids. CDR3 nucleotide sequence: TGTGCCAGCAGTCTCATTGGTGTGGAGACCCAGTACTTC. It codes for CASSLIGVETQYF.

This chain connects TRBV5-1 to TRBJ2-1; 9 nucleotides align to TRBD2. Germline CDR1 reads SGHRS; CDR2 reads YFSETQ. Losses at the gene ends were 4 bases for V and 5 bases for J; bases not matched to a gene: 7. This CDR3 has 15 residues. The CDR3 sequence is CASSPTSGYNNEQFF. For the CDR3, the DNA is TGCGCCAGCAGCCCCACTAGCGGGTATAACAATGAGCAGTTCTTC.

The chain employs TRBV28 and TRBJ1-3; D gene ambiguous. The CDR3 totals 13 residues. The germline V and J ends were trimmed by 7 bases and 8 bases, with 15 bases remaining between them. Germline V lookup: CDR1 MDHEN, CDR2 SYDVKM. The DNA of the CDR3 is TGTGCCAGCACCTTTAAGGATCGGGACACCATATATTTT. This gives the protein CASTFKDRDTIYF.

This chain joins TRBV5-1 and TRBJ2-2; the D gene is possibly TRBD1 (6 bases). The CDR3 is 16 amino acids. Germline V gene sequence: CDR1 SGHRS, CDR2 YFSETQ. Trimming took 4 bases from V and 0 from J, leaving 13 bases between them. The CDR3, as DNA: TGCGCCAGCAGCCTCCAGGGGTCTCCGAACACCGGGGAGCTGTTTTTT. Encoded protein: CASSLQGSPNTGELFF.

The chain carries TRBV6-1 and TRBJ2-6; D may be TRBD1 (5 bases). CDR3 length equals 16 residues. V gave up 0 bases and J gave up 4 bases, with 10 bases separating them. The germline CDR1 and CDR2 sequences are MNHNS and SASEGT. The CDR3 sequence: CASSEATDAGANVLTF. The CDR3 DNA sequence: TGTGCCAGCAGTGAAGCGACAGACGCAGGGGCCAACGTCCTGACTTTC.

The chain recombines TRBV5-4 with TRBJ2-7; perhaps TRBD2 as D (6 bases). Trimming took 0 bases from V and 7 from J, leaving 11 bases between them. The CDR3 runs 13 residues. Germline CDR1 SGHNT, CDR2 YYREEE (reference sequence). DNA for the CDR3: TGTGCCAGCAGCTTGGACGGGGGTAAAGAGCAGTACTTC. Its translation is CASSLDGGKEQYF.

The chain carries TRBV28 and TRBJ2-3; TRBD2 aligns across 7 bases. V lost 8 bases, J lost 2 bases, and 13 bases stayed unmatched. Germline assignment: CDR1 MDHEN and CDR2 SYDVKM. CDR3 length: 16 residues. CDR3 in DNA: TGTGCCAGCCACGAGAGGGAGGGAGGGTACACAGATACGCAGTATTTT. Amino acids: CASHEREGGYTDTQYF.

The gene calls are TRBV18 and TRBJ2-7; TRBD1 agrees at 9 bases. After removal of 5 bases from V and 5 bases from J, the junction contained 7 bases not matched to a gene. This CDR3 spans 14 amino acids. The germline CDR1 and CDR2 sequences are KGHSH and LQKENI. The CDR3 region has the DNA TGTGCCAGCTCATCATCGGACAGGGGAAACGAGCAGTACTTC. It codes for CASSSSDRGNEQYF.

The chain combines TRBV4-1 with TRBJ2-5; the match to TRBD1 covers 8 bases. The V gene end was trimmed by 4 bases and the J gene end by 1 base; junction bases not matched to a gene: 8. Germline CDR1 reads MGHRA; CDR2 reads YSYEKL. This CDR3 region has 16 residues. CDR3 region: CASSLQGQGGQETQYF. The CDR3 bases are TGCGCCAGCAGCCTCCAAGGACAGGGAGGCCAAGAGACCCAGTACTTC.

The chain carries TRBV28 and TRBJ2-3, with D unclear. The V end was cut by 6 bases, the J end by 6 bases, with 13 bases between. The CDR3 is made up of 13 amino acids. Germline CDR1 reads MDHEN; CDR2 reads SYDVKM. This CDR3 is CASREAPGDTQYF. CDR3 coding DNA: TGTGCCAGCAGAGAGGCCCCGGGCGATACGCAGTATTTT. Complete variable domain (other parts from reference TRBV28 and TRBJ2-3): DVKVTQSSRYLVKRTGEKVFLECVQDMDHENMFWYRQDPGLGLRLIYFSYDVKMKEKGDIPEGYSVSREKKERFSLILESASTNQTSMYLCASREAPGDTQYFGPGTRLTVL.

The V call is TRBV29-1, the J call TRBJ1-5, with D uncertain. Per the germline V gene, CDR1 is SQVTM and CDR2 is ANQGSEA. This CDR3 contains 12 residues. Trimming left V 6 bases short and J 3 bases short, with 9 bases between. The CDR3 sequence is CSVKEPNQPQHF. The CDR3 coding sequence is TGCAGCGTGAAGGAGCCCAATCAGCCCCAGCATTTT.

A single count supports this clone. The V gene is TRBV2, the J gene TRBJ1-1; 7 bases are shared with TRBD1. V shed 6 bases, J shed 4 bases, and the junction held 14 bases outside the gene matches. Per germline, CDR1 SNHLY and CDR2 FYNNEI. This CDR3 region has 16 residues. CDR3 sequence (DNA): TGTGCCAGCAGGCTAATAAGAGGGGGCTTGGGCACTGAAGCTTTCTTT. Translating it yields CASRLIRGGLGTEAFF.

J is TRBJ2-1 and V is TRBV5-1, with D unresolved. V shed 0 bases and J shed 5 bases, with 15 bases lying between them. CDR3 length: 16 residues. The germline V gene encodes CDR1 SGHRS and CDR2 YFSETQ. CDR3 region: CASSLGGSGEHNEQFF. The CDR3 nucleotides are TGCGCCAGCAGCTTGGGAGGTTCAGGAGAACACAATGAGCAGTTCTTC.

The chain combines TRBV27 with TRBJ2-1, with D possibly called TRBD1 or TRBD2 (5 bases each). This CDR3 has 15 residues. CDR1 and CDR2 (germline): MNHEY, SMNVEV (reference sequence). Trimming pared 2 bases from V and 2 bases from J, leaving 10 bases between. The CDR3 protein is CASSLRGVTYNEQFF. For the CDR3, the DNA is TGTGCCAGCAGTTTAAGAGGGGTCACCTACAATGAGCAGTTCTTC.

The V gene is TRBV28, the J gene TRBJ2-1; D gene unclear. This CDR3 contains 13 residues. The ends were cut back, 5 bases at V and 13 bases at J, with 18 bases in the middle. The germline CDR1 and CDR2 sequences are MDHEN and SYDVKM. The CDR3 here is CASSVDAKIFQFF. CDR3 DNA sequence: TGTGCCAGCAGTGTAGACGCTAAGATATTCCAGTTCTTC.

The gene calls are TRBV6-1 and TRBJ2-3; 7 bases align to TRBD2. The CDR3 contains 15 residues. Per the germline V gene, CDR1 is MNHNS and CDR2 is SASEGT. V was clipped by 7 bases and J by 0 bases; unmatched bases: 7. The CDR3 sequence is CASTLRERSTDTQYF. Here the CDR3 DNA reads TGTGCCAGCACGCTGCGGGAGAGGAGCACAGATACGCAGTATTTT.

CDR3 DNA sequence: TGTGCCAGCAGGGGGCGGTTCTACAATGAGCAGTTCTTC. Amino acid sequence: CASRGRFYNEQFF. The rearrangement uses TRBV7-2 and TRBJ2-1, with D possibly TRBD1 on 5 matching bases. This CDR3 contains 13 residues. V lost 6 bases to trimming and J lost 3 bases, with 9 bases between them. Germline V gives CDR1 SGHTA, CDR2 FQGNSA.

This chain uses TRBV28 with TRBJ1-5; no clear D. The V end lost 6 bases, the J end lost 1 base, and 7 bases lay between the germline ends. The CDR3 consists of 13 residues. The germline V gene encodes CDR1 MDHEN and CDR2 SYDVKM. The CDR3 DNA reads TGTGCCAGCAGAACACCGAGCAATCAGCCCCAGCATTTT. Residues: CASRTPSNQPQHF.

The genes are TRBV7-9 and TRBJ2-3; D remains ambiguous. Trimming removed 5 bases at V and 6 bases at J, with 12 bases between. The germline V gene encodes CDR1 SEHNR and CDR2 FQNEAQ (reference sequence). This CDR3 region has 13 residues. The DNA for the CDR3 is TGTGCCAGCAGCCGTGGAGCCCAGGATACGCAGTATTTT. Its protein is CASSRGAQDTQYF.